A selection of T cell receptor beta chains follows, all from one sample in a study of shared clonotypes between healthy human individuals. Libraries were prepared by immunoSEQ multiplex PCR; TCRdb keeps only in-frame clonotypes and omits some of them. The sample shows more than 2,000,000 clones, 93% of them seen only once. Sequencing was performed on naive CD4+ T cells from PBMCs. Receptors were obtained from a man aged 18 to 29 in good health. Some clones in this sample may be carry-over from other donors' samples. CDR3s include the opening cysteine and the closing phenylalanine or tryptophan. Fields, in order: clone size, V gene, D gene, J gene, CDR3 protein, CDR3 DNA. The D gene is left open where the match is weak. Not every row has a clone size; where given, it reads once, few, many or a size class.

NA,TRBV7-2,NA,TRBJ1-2,CASNLWGADGYTF,TGTGCCAGCAACCTTTGGGGCGCGGATGGCTACACCTTC
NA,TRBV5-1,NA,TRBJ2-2,CASSLVISGLDGELFF,TGCGCCAGCAGCTTGGTGATTAGCGGCCTCGACGGGGAGCTGTTTTTT
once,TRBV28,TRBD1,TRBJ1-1,CASTFDRGNTEAFF,TGTGCCAGCACCTTCGACAGGGGGAACACTGAAGCTTTCTTT
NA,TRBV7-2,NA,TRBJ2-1,CASSYTPRSTSYNEQFF,TGTGCCAGCAGCTATACCCCTCGGAGTACCTCCTACAATGAGCAGTTCTTC
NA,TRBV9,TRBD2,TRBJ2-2,CASSPRLAGNTGELFF,TGTGCCAGCAGCCCTAGACTAGCGGGTAACACCGGGGAGCTGTTTTTT
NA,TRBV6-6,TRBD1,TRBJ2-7,CASNRQGTYEQYF,TGTGCCAGCAACAGACAGGGGACCTACGAGCAGTACTTC
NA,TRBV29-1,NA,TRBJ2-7,CSVVLPSDGAYEQYF,TGCAGCGTTGTTCTCCCCTCGGACGGAGCCTACGAGCAGTACTTC
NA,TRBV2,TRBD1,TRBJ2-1,CASLLLGTGYNEQFF,TGTGCCAGCCTCCTGTTGGGGACAGGGTACAATGAGCAGTTCTTC
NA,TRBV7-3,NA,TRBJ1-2,CASSPGGASYGYTF,TGTGCCAGCAGCCCCGGGGGGGCATCGTATGGCTACACCTTC
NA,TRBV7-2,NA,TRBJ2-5,CASSFQGREETQYF,TGTGCCAGCAGCTTTCAGGGGAGAGAAGAGACCCAGTACTTC
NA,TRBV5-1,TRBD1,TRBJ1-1,CASRPRTGDPGAFF,TGCGCCAGCAGACCCAGGACAGGCGATCCAGGAGCTTTCTTT
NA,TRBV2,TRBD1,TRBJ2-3,CASSDLQGGTDTQYF,TGTGCCAGCAGTGATCTTCAGGGGGGCACAGATACGCAGTATTTT
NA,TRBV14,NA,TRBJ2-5,CASSQAGNPTETQYF,TGTGCCAGCAGCCAAGCGGGAAACCCAACGGAGACCCAGTACTTC
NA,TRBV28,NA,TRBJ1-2,CASSSGVFYGYTF,TGTGCCAGCAGTTCAGGGGTCTTCTATGGCTACACCTTC
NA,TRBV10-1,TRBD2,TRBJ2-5,CASDFSAKRLAGEGETQYF,TGCGCCAGCGACTTCTCAGCTAAGAGACTAGCGGGAGAGGGGGAGACCCAGTACTTC
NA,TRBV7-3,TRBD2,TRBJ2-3,CASSSRASGSRDTQYF,TGTGCCAGCAGCTCAAGGGCTAGCGGGAGTCGAGATACGCAGTATTTT
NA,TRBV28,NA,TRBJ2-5,CASSSSGTSGETQYF,TGTGCCAGCAGTTCCTCCGGGACGTCTGGGGAGACCCAGTACTTC
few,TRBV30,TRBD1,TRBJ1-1,CAWTRGFDTEAFF,TGTGCCTGGACCAGGGGGTTCGACACTGAAGCTTTCTTT
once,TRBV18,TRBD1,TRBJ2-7,CASSPDRGRMDYEQYF,TGTGCCAGCTCACCAGACAGGGGGCGGATGGACTACGAGCAGTACTTC
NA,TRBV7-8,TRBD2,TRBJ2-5,CASSRRLAGKQETQYF,TGTGCCAGCAGCAGAAGACTAGCGGGAAAACAAGAGACCCAGTACTTC
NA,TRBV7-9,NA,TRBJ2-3,CASSLDYGSTDTQYF,TGTGCCAGCAGCCTAGACTACGGGAGCACAGATACGCAGTATTTT
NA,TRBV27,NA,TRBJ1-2,CASSLSGGYGYTF,TGTGCCAGCAGTTTATCAGGGGGCTATGGCTACACCTTC
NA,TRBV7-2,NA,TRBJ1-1,CASSYDTNTEAFF,TGTGCCAGCAGCTATGACACGAACACTGAAGCTTTCTTT
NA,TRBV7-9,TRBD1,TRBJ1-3,CASSSDGTVGNTIYF,TGTGCCAGCAGCTCCGACGGGACAGTTGGAAACACCATATATTTT
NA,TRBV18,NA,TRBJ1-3,CASSPPTGPGNTIYF,TGTGCCAGCTCACCACCTACAGGGCCTGGAAACACCATATATTTT
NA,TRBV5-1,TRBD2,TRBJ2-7,CASSLTSGTYEQYF,TGCGCCAGCAGCTTGACTAGCGGAACTTACGAGCAGTACTTC
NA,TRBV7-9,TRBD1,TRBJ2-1,CASSSQTGEMDEQFF,TGTGCCAGCAGCTCTCAGACAGGGGAGATGGATGAGCAGTTCTTC
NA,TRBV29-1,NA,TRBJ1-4,CSVWENEKLFF,TGCAGCGTTTGGGAGAATGAAAAACTGTTTTTT